This T cell receptor (beta chain) was sequenced for a study of OX40 agonist ivuxolimab in advanced cancers. General observations from the study: Both blood CD4+ and CD8+ T cells showed clonal growth by week 6 at 0.1 to 3.0 mg/kg. Low levels of normalized T-cell clonal expansion also appeared in some nonresponders.

Details on this clone: Its antigen is still unknown.

The CDR3 has 15 residues. Trimming left V 7 bases short and J 0 bases short, with 15 bases between. The germline gives CDR1 MDHEN, CDR2 SYDVKM. The protocol was immunoSEQ multiplex PCR, while the TCRdb copy is restricted to in-frame clones and leaves out a portion. The data hold over 25,000 clones, with 82% observed a single time. On cycle 4 day 1 and cycle 7 day 1, as well as at baseline, blood was sampled. The input for sequencing was CD4+ or CD8+ T cells sorted from blood, taken in a trial of the OX40 agonist ivuxolimab. This rearrangement joins TRBV28 to TRBJ1-1; D is uncertain. The sequence was obtained from an adult with an advanced solid tumor such as melanoma, head and neck, liver or kidney cancer. The CDR3 loop is CASTPREQLNTEAFF. CDR3 DNA sequence: TGTGCCAGCACCCCCCGCGAACAGTTGAACACTGAAGCTTTCTTT. The full variable domain, with the rest looked up from reference TRBV28 and TRBJ1-1, is DVKVTQSSRYLVKRTGEKVFLECVQDMDHENMFWYRQDPGLGLRLIYFSYDVKMKEKGDIPEGYSVSREKKERFSLILESASTNQTSMYLCASTPREQLNTEAFFGQGTRLTVV.